This T cell receptor (beta chain) was identified during a study of early T cells in non-severe SARS-CoV-2 infection (dated by TCRdb to the early 2020s). Regarding the study in general: Because TCR sequencing relied on bulk RNA taken from unsorted whole blood, pairing of alpha and beta chains was not possible.

The study was a case-control design nested within a healthcare worker cohort in London, UK, with weekly nasopharyngeal swab PCR tests and blood sampling. Healthcare workers were enrolled in the week of the UK lockdown, from 23 to 31 March 2020, and were followed every week for up to 16 weeks. Receptor libraries were prepared by 5' RACE. Instrument used: NextSeq 500. The TCR library protocol attached unique molecular identifiers to individual cDNA molecules to correct for sequencing error and PCR bias. Both TCR alpha and beta chains were sequenced, and tight co-correlation was observed between alpha and beta sequence abundances in each sample. Per the source publication's procedure: Decombinator V4 was used to perform V gene, J gene and CDR3 annotation of TCR sequences. Expanded TCRs were defined as changing significantly between any two time points under a Poisson model with p below 0.0001. TCR abundances were normalised to the total number of TCRs sequenced in each sample and reported as counts per million. MAIT TCRs were defined by TRAV1-2 paired with TRAJ12, TRAJ20 or TRAJ33, and iNKT TCRs by TRAV10 paired with TRAJ18. VDJdb, accessed on 1 November 2021, was searched for TCRs annotated for CMV, EBV and SARS-CoV-2, and TCRs annotated for more than one antigen were excluded. The raw public reads went through TCRdb reprocessing: fastp at Q25, MiXCR clone calling, in-frame beta chains kept. Identical CDR3 proteins give one entry, which carries the most common genes and DNA. What appears here as the V and J calls and clone size reflects TCRdb's work, not the paper's. Within this sample are around 82,000 distinct CDR3 sequences, with less than 15% of them counted one time only. Clones ranked in the top ten supply roughly 3.1% of the sample.

The CDR3 covers 15 residues, taking in both the cysteine and the phenylalanine. Only the CDR3 DNA stays, 45 bases, in frame from base 1. Looking up the germline V gene yields CDR1 SGHVS and CDR2 FQNEAQ. Germline trimming: 5 bases from V, 8 bases from J; junction bases outside gene matches: 9. This clonotype has only a few counts. Its antigen specificity is not known. No base-level quality is on record; no much larger clone is a single base apart. The study at large found these results: Matching against VDJdb was skewed toward anti-spike CD8 responses, likely underestimated virus-specific expansions, and missed private and CD4 specificities.

This receptor was obtained from an adult who was a healthcare worker with PCR-confirmed SARS-CoV-2 infection or an uninfected control (not recorded which). Sequenced input: whole blood. The sequence joins TRBV7-8 to TRBJ2-2; TRBD2 fits 9 bases in the junction. The encoded CDR3 is CASSILAGDGGELFF. Here is the DNA: TGTGCCAGCAGCATCTTAGCGGGAGACGGTGGGGAGCTGTTTTTT. The full variable domain, completed from the reference TRBV7-8 and TRBJ2-2 proteins outside the CDR3, reads GAGVSQSPRYKVAKRGQDVALRCDPISGHVSLFWYQQALGQGPEFLTYFQNEAQLDKSGLPSDRFFAERPEGSVSTLKIQRTQQEDSAVYLCASSILAGDGGELFFGEGSRLTVL.